This section outlines one T cell receptor beta chain sequence together with its context. This specimen comes from a study of breast tumors, draining lymph nodes, adjacent tissues. V trimming: 9 bases; J trimming: 5 bases; junction bases outside the gene matches: 6. The CDR3 runs to 12 residues. Germline V gene sequence: CDR1 MNHEY, CDR2 SVGAGI. TCRdb re-derived calls from the multiplex PCR reads in MiXCR, one entry per CDR3 protein. Of tens of thousands of distinct CDR3 sequences listed, more than 50% were seen once; the top ten hold 14%. The gene calls are TRBV6-5 and TRBJ1-2; 7 bases are shared with TRBD1. Sequenced material: breast tumor tissue. The clonotype originates from a female donor with breast cancer. Some clones in this sample may be carry-over from other donors' samples. DNA for the CDR3: TGTGCCAGTTACAGGGGCCGTTATGGCTACACCTTC. This gives the protein CASYRGRYGYTF.